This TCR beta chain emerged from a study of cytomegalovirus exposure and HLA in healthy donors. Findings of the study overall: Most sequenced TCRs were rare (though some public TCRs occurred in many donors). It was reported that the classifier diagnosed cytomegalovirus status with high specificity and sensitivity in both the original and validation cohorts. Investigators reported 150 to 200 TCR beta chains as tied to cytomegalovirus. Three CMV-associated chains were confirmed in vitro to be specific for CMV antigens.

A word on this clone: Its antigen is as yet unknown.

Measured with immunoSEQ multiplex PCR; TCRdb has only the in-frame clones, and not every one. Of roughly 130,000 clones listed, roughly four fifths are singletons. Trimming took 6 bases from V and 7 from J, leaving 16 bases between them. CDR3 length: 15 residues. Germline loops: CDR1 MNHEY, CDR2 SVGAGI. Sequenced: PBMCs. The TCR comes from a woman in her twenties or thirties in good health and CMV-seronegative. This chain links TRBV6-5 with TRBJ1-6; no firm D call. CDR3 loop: CASSPGRGGNSPLHF. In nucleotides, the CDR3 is TGTGCCAGCAGCCCCGGACGGGGAGGGAATTCACCCCTCCACTTT.